The 11 T cell receptor beta chains below all came from one sample that was sequenced in a study of shared clonotypes between healthy human individuals. CD45RO negativity and positive selection for CCR7 defined naive CD8 cells, a population that excluded terminally differentiated effector memory CD45RA+ cells. Here immunoSEQ multiplex PCR was the method, and the copy in TCRdb shows in-frame clones only, minus some. The sample has about 1.9 million clones; 93% are singletons. Sequencing input: naive CD8+ T cells from PBMCs. The receptor source for this set is a man younger than 30 in good health. Some clones in this sample may be carry-over from other donors' samples.

For this clone: In the same sample, other DNA sequences code for this CDR3. This chain uses TRBV7-9 with TRBJ2-7; no reliable D call. This CDR3 has 12 amino acids. Trimming pared 5 bases from V and 1 base from J, leaving 6 bases between. CDR1 SEHNR and CDR2 FQNEAQ come from the germline V gene (reference sequence). The CDR3: CASSLGSYEQYF. CDR3 DNA: TGTGCCAGCAGCCTGGGGTCCTACGAGCAGTACTTC.

CDR3 amino acids: CASSPQGVLRTDTQYF. Here the CDR3 DNA reads TGTGCCAGCAGCCCTCAGGGGGTACTAAGGACAGATACGCAGTATTTT. The genes are TRBV9 and TRBJ2-3; 7 bases agree with TRBD1. The J segment lost 3 bases and the V segment lost 4 bases, leaving 11 bases of the junction unmatched. This CDR3 has 16 amino acids. Germline CDR1 reads SGDLS; CDR2 reads YYNGEE.

This rearrangement joins TRBV27 to TRBJ1-2, with a weak D call TRBD1 (6 bases). CDR1 is MNHEY and CDR2 is SMNVEV in the germline V gene (reference sequence). The CDR3 contains 14 residues. V lost 5 bases, J lost 5 bases, and 15 bases lay in between. The CDR3 loop is CASSPFRGPYGYTF. DNA of the CDR3: TGTGCCAGCAGTCCCTTCAGGGGCCCATATGGCTACACCTTC.

The J gene is TRBJ2-7, the V gene TRBV27; 8 bases line up with TRBD1. The CDR3 extends over 15 amino acids. Trimming at V came to 5 bases and at J to 2 bases, leaving 8 bases not matched to a gene. From germline, CDR1 is MNHEY and CDR2 SMNVEV (reference sequence). CDR3 amino acids: CASSPTGTGTYEQYF. DNA for the CDR3: TGTGCCAGCAGTCCCACCGGGACAGGCACCTACGAGCAGTACTTC.

The chain joins TRBV7-9 to TRBJ1-2; unclear D gene. The CDR3 runs 15 residues. The V gene's germline CDR1 is SEHNR and CDR2 FQNEAQ (reference sequence). V lost 1 base to trimming and J lost 0 bases, with 9 bases between them. The CDR3 DNA is TGTGCCAGCAGCTTAGACGGAACCTCTAACTATGGCTACACCTTC. It encodes CASSLDGTSNYGYTF.

Points on this clone: The identical CDR3 is also encoded by other nucleotide sequences in the sample. The CDR3 spells CASSLLGGNEQFF. The CDR3 bases are TGTGCCAGCAGCTTATTGGGGGGGAATGAGCAGTTCTTC. This chain links TRBV7-2 with TRBJ2-1, with 7 nucleotides matching TRBD2. The germline V gene has CDR1 SGHTA and CDR2 FQGNSA. Trimming cost V 2 bases and J 7 bases; bases outside gene matches: 2. There are 13 residues in the CDR3.

The rearrangement uses TRBV29-1 and TRBJ1-1; TRBD1 matches 8 bases. Germline lookup yields CDR1 SQVTM and CDR2 ANQGSEA. The CDR3 sequence is 13 residues long. V lost 8 bases and J lost 6; bases outside the gene matches: 11. CDR3 coding DNA: TGCAGCTCGGACAGGGCGGTTGGGTCTGAAGCTTTCTTT. Residues: CSSDRAVGSEAFF.

V gene TRBV5-4 combines with J gene TRBJ2-7; 7 nucleotides match TRBD2. The CDR3 covers 12 residues. The germline gives CDR1 SGHNT, CDR2 YYREEE (reference sequence). J lost 5 bases, V lost 5 bases, and 4 bases had no gene match. CDR3 DNA: TGTGCCAGCAGTCGACTAGCCCACGAGCAGTACTTC. Translating gives CASSRLAHEQYF.

V usage is TRBV19 and J usage is TRBJ2-1; D uncertain. Per germline, CDR1 LNHDA and CDR2 SQIVND (reference sequence). The CDR3 covers 17 residues. V was clipped by 1 base and J by 0 bases, with 13 bases between them. CDR3 in amino acids: CASSIGGRRSSYNEQFF. CDR3 nucleotides: TGTGCCAGTAGTATAGGAGGTCGACGGAGCTCCTACAATGAGCAGTTCTTC.

The chain links TRBV4-1 to TRBJ2-1; TRBD1 aligns across 7 bases. Germline V gene data show CDR1 as MGHRA and CDR2 as YSYEKL. The CDR3 has 17 residues. The ends lost 4 bases at V and 4 bases at J; junction bases unmatched: 13. The CDR3 region is CASSLHTGAPSYNEQFF. Here the CDR3 DNA reads TGCGCCAGCAGCCTGCATACAGGGGCCCCGTCTTACAATGAGCAGTTCTTC.

The chain uses TRBV28 and TRBJ1-5; possibly TRBD1 for D (6 bases). The CDR3 extends over 17 amino acids. Per germline, CDR1 MDHEN and CDR2 SYDVKM. Deletions cut 5 bases from V and 0 bases from J, with 17 bases between. DNA of the CDR3: TGTGCCAGCAGTAGCCTTGGACAGATTGATAGCAATCAGCCCCAGCATTTT. Amino acids: CASSSLGQIDSNQPQHF.